Below are 17 T cell receptor beta chains sequenced from a single sample in a study of blood T cell repertoires in COVID-19. Here immunoSEQ multiplex PCR was the method, and the copy in TCRdb shows in-frame clones only, minus some. This table holds around 26,000 clones, over 80% found once. Input material: peripheral blood. The source is a human donor in a cohort sampled during active COVID-19.

This chain joins TRBV10-3 and TRBJ2-2; TRBD1 aligns across 9 bases. The V segment lost 11 bases and the J segment 3 bases; nucleotides outside the gene matches: 4. Germline V gene sequence: CDR1 ENHRY, CDR2 SYGVKD. CDR3 length: 13 residues. The CDR3, as DNA: TGTGCCGTGACAGGGGGGGACACCGGGGAGCTGTTTTTT. It translates to CAVTGGDTGELFF.

V is TRBV10-3 and J is TRBJ1-6, with a weak D call TRBD1 (5 bases). The CDR3 loop spans 13 amino acids. From germline, CDR1 is ENHRY and CDR2 SYGVKD. V was pared by 5 bases and J by 5 bases, with 7 bases between. CDR3 loop: CAISLRDNSPLHF. CDR3 nucleotides: TGTGCCATCAGTCTCAGGGATAATTCACCCCTCCACTTT.

The chain uses TRBV5-1 and TRBJ1-2; 9 positions match TRBD1. This CDR3 is 17 amino acids long. Trimming removed 5 bases from V and 6 bases from J; junction bases left unmatched: 17. Looked up from germline, CDR1 is SGHRS and CDR2 is YFSETQ. CDR3 protein: CASSLPGQGSGWDGYTF. CDR3 bases: TGCGCCAGCAGTTTACCGGGACAGGGAAGCGGCTGGGATGGCTACACCTTC. Supplemented by reference TRBV5-1 and TRBJ1-2, the full variable domain reads KAGVTQTPRYLIKTRGQQVTLSCSPISGHRSVSWYQQTPGQGLQFLFEYFSETQRNKGNFPGRFSGRQFSNSRSEMNVSTLELGDSALYLCASSLPGQGSGWDGYTFGSGTRLTVV.

The chain links TRBV13 to TRBJ1-1; a weak D match, TRBD1 (5 bases). The V end lost 3 bases, the J end lost 1 base, and 9 bases lay between the germline ends. Germline CDR1 reads PRHDT; CDR2 reads FYEKMQ (reference sequence). CDR3 length equals 14 residues. CDR3 sequence: CASSFPGQNTEAFF. DNA of the CDR3: TGTGCCAGCAGCTTCCCAGGACAGAACACTGAAGCTTTCTTT.

V gene TRBV18 combines with J gene TRBJ1-2; 7 nucleotides line up with TRBD1. After removal of 6 bases from V and 3 bases from J, the junction contained 4 bases not matched to a gene. Germline assignment: CDR1 KGHSH and CDR2 LQKENI. This CDR3 contains 13 residues. The CDR3 DNA sequence: TGTGCCAGCTCGGTCGGGACAGACTATGGCTACACCTTC. It encodes CASSVGTDYGYTF.

The V gene is TRBV27, the J gene TRBJ1-5; the D gene is possibly TRBD1 (5 bases). Germline CDR1 reads MNHEY; CDR2 reads SMNVEV (reference sequence). V was clipped by 6 bases and J by 3 bases, with 12 bases between them. CDR3 length: 14 amino acids. The CDR3 loop reads CASSRQGNNQPQHF. The DNA of the CDR3 is TGTGCCAGCAGCCGGCAGGGCAACAATCAGCCCCAGCATTTT.

This chain links TRBV3-1 (or the pseudogene TRBV3-2) with TRBJ1-6; 9 bases align to TRBD1. J lost 0 bases, V lost 4 bases, and 13 bases had no gene match. CDR3 length: 20 amino acids. CDR1 LGHDT and CDR2 YNNKEL come from the germline V gene (reference sequence). CDR3 DNA sequence: TGTGCCAGCAGCCCTCGTTTCGACAGGGGGGACAGCTCCTATAATTCACCCCTCCACTTT. This sequence encodes CASSPRFDRGDSSYNSPLHF.

V is TRBV3-1 (or the pseudogene TRBV3-2) and J is TRBJ1-4; D perhaps matches TRBD1 (5 bases). In germline, CDR1 is LGHDT, CDR2 YNNKEL (reference sequence). Trimming removed 2 bases from V and 5 bases from J, with 12 bases in between. The CDR3 loop spans 15 amino acids. The DNA for the CDR3 is TGTGCCAGCAGCCAATCGTCAGGGCCGAATGAAAAACTGTTTTTT. It codes for CASSQSSGPNEKLFF.

The J gene is TRBJ2-1, the V gene TRBV3-1 (or the pseudogene TRBV3-2); 8 nucleotides align to TRBD2. This CDR3 contains 15 residues. Germline lookup yields CDR1 LGHDT and CDR2 YNNKEL (reference sequence). The V gene end was trimmed by 4 bases and the J gene end by 4 bases; junction bases not matched to a gene: 6. Here the CDR3 DNA reads TGTGCCAGCAGCCTCCAGCGGGGGTCATACAATGAGCAGTTCTTC. Translated: CASSLQRGSYNEQFF.

CDR3 sequence reads: CASSSGLSSSYNEQFF. In DNA form, the CDR3 reads TGTGCCAGCAGCTCCGGACTATCCAGCTCCTACAATGAGCAGTTCTTC. The chain recombines TRBV7-2 with TRBJ2-1; D might be TRBD2 (6 bases). The germline V and J ends were trimmed by 4 bases and 0 bases, with 13 bases remaining between them. Germline V gives CDR1 SGHTA, CDR2 FQGNSA. This CDR3 is built from 16 residues.

The J gene is TRBJ2-1, the V gene TRBV19; the match to TRBD1 covers 7 bases. Germline CDR1 LNHDA, CDR2 SQIVND (reference sequence). V shed 6 bases and J 5 bases; nucleotides not matched to a gene: 13. The CDR3 covers 16 residues. CDR3 region: CASRPGWQGVHNEQFF. As DNA, the CDR3 is TGTGCCAGTAGACCCGGGTGGCAGGGGGTTCACAATGAGCAGTTCTTC.

This chain links TRBV19 with TRBJ2-3; D is undetermined. Germline values: CDR1 LNHDA, CDR2 SQIVND (reference sequence). The CDR3 is made up of 13 amino acids. Trimming left V 6 bases short and J 5 bases short, with 12 bases between. This CDR3 is CASRLGAGDTQYF. In DNA, the CDR3 is TGTGCCAGTAGGTTAGGTGCAGGAGATACGCAGTATTTT. Looking up the rest from reference TRBV19 and TRBJ2-3 gives the full variable domain: DGGITQSPKYLFRKEGQNVTLSCEQNLNHDAMYWYRQDPGQGLRLIYYSQIVNDFQKGDIAEGYSVSREKKESFPLTVTSAQKNPTAFYLCASRLGAGDTQYFGPGTRLTVL.

V is TRBV3-1 (or the pseudogene TRBV3-2) and J is TRBJ2-3; TRBD1 might be the D (5 bases). Germline V gene sequence: CDR1 LGHDT, CDR2 YNNKEL (reference sequence). Trimming pared 2 bases from V and 1 base from J, leaving 10 bases between. The CDR3 runs 15 residues. This chain's CDR3 is CASSQPGLGTDTQYF. CDR3 DNA sequence: TGTGCCAGCAGCCAACCAGGGTTGGGCACAGATACGCAGTATTTT.

The J gene is TRBJ2-5, the V gene TRBV18; 8 bases are shared with TRBD2. Per the germline V gene, CDR1 is KGHSH and CDR2 is LQKENI. With 3 bases clipped from V and 1 base from J, the junction kept 1 base outside the gene matches. This CDR3 contains 14 residues. CDR3: CASSPRGGQETQYF. Written as DNA, the CDR3 is TGTGCCAGCTCACCCCGGGGGGGCCAAGAGACCCAGTACTTC.

The chain recombines TRBV5-1 with TRBJ2-7; 11 nucleotides agree with TRBD1. The CDR3 covers 15 residues. Germline V gives CDR1 SGHRS, CDR2 YFSETQ. V lost 5 bases to trimming and J lost 4 bases; unmatched junction nucleotides: 8. CDR3 in DNA: TGCGCCAGCAGGGCGTCCCGGGACAGGGGGTACGAGCAGTACTTC. It encodes CASRASRDRGYEQYF.

The chain employs TRBV20-1 and TRBJ2-7; 9 bases map to TRBD2. Losses at the gene ends were 3 bases for V and 3 bases for J; bases not matched to a gene: 9. CDR1 and CDR2 (germline): DFQATT, SNEGSKA (reference sequence). This CDR3 is built from 15 residues. CDR3 sequence (DNA): TGCAGTGCTAGTTCGTCCAGCGGGGGGCTCTACGAGCAGTACGTC. It codes for CSASSSSGGLYEQYV.

This clone has a single count. The chain combines TRBV2 with TRBJ1-2; TRBD1 matches at 7 bases. CDR1 and CDR2 from the germline V gene are SNHLY and FYNNEI. This CDR3 contains 14 residues. The J segment lost 0 bases and the V segment lost 7 bases, leaving 5 bases of the junction unmatched. The CDR3, as DNA: TGTGCCAGCATCCAGGGGGTAGCTAACTATGGCTACACCTTC. This gives the protein CASIQGVANYGYTF.